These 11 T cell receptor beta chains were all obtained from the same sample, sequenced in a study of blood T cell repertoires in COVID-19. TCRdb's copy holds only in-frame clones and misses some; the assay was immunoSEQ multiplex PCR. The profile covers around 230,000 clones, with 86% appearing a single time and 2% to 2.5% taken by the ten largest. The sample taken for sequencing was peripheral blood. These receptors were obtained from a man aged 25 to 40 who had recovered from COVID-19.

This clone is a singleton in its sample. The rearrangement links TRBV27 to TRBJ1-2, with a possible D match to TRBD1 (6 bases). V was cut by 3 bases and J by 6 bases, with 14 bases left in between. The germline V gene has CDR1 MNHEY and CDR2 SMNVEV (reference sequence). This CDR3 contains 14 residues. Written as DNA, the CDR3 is TGTGCCAGCAGTTTGGGCGGACAGCAGAATGGCTACACCTTC. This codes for CASSLGGQQNGYTF.

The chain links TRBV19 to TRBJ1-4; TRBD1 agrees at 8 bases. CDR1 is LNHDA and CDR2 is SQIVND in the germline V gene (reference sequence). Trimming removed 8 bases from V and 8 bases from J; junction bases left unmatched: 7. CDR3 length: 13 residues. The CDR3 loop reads CASETGENEKLFF. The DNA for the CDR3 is TGTGCCAGTGAGACAGGGGAAAACGAAAAACTGTTTTTT.

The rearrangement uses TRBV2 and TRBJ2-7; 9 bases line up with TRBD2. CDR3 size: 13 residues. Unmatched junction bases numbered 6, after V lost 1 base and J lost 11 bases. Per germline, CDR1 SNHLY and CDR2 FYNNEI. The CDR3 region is CASSEGAGGPEYF. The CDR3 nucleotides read TGTGCCAGCAGTGAAGGAGCGGGGGGTCCGGAGTACTTC.

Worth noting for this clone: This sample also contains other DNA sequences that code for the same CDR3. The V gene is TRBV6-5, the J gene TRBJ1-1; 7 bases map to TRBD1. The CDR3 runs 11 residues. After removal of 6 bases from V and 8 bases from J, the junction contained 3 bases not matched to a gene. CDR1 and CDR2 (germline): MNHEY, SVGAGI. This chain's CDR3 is CASSRTGEAFF. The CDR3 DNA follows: TGTGCCAGCAGCCGGACAGGAGAAGCTTTCTTT.

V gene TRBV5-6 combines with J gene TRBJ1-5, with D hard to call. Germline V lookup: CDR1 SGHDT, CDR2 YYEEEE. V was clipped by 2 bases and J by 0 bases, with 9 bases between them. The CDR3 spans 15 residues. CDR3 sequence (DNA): TGTGCCAGCAGCTTACAGACCTATAGCAATCAGCCCCAGCATTTT. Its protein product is CASSLQTYSNQPQHF.

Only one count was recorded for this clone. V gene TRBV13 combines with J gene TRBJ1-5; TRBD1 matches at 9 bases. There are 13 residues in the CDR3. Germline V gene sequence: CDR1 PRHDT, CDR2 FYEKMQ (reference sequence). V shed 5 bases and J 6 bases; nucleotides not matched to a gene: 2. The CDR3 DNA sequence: TGTGCCAGCAGCCTGGACAGGGGTCAGCCCCAGCATTTT. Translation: CASSLDRGQPQHF.

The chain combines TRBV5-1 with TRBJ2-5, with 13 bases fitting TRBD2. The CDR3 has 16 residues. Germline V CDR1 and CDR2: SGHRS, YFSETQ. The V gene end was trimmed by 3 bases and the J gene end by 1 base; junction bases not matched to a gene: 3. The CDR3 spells CASSWGTSGAQETQYF. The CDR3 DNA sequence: TGCGCCAGCAGCTGGGGGACTAGCGGGGCCCAAGAGACCCAGTACTTC. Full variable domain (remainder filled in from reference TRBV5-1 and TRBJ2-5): KAGVTQTPRYLIKTRGQQVTLSCSPISGHRSVSWYQQTPGQGLQFLFEYFSETQRNKGNFPGRFSGRQFSNSRSEMNVSTLELGDSALYLCASSWGTSGAQETQYFGPGTRLLVL.

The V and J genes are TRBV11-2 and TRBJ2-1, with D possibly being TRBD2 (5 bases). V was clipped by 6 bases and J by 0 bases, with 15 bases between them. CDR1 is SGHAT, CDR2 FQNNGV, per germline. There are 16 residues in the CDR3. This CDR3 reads CASRPTSGSSYNEQFF. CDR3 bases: TGTGCCAGCAGACCTACGAGCGGAAGCTCCTACAATGAGCAGTTCTTC.

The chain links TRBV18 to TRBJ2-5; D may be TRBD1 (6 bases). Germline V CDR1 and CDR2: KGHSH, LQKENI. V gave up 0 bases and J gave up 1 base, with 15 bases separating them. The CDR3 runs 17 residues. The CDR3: CASSPPRKGVAQETQYF. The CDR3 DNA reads TGTGCCAGCTCACCACCGCGAAAGGGGGTGGCCCAAGAGACCCAGTACTTC.

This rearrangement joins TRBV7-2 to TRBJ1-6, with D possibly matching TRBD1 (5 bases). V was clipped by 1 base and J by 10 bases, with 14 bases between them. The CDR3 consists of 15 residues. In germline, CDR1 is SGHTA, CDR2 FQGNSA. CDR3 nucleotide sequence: TGTGCCAGCAGCTTAGTCGCCGCGCAGGGATCACCCCTCCACTTT. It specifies CASSLVAAQGSPLHF.

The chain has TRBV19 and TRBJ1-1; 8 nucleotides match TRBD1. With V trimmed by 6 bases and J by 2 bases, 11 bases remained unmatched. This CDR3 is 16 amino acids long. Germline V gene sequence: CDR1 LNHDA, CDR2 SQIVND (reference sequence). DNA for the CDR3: TGTGCCAGTAGCCTCGGACAGGGCCACGTTAACACTGAAGCTTTCTTT. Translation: CASSLGQGHVNTEAFF.